This passage covers 10 T cell receptor beta chains from one sample sequenced in a study of T cells in localized non-small cell lung cancer. Assay used: immunoSEQ multiplex PCR; TCRdb lists only in-frame clones, some missing. The sample lists around 70,000 clones, approximately 84% occurring once. The sample consisted of peripheral blood, taken before any cancer treatment. The receptor set was obtained from a female donor older than 55 with stage I lung adenocarcinoma.

The chain couples TRBV5-1 to TRBJ1-5; no reliable D call. This CDR3 spans 14 amino acids. V lost 2 bases and J 3 bases, leaving 9 bases between the germline ends. In germline, CDR1 is SGHRS, CDR2 YFSETQ. The CDR3 bases are TGCGCCAGCAGCTTAGGCGGGGTCAATCAGCCCCAGCATTTT. Its protein is CASSLGGVNQPQHF.

This clone appeared a single time. The V and J genes are TRBV2 and TRBJ2-7; D perhaps matches TRBD1 (6 bases). CDR1 SNHLY and CDR2 FYNNEI come from the germline V gene. The CDR3 runs to 14 residues. The V and J ends lost 3 bases and 3 bases respectively, with 12 bases between them. The CDR3 sequence is CASSDQGSYYEQYF. CDR3 in DNA: TGTGCCAGCAGTGATCAGGGGTCCTACTACGAGCAGTACTTC.

This chain joins TRBV6-1 and TRBJ1-1, with D maybe TRBD1 (5 bases). The CDR3 is made up of 14 amino acids. Germline V gene lookup returns CDR1 MNHNS and CDR2 SASEGT. The V end lost 1 base, the J end lost 4 bases, and 10 bases lay between the germline ends. CDR3 residues: CASSEVGGVTEAFF. CDR3 bases: TGTGCCAGCAGTGAAGTGGGGGGAGTCACTGAAGCTTTCTTT.

The CDR3 spells CASRSDRGNQPQHF. The DNA for the CDR3 is TGTGCCAGCAGATCGGACAGGGGAAATCAGCCCCAGCATTTT. The chain is built from TRBV28 and TRBJ1-5; 9 bases fit TRBD1. V lost 6 bases, J lost 4 bases, and 4 bases stayed unmatched. The CDR3 consists of 14 residues. The germline V gene has CDR1 MDHEN and CDR2 SYDVKM.

The gene calls are TRBV4-3 and TRBJ2-1; 11 bases agree with TRBD2. V shed 3 bases, J shed 7 bases, and the junction held 5 bases outside the gene matches. Germline V lookup: CDR1 LGHNA, CDR2 YSLEER. The CDR3 consists of 15 residues. The DNA of the CDR3 is TGCGCCAGCAGCCAGTTAGCGGGAGGGAGAAATGAGCAGTTCTTC. Translated: CASSQLAGGRNEQFF.

The V gene is TRBV7-3, the J gene TRBJ2-1; TRBD2 aligns across 9 bases. Per the germline V gene, CDR1 is SGHTA and CDR2 is FQGTGA. CDR3 size: 15 residues. V lost 5 bases and J lost 2; bases outside the gene matches: 4. The CDR3 DNA reads as TGTGCCAGCAGCCAAGCGGGAGGAACCTACAATGAGCAGTTCTTC. This codes for CASSQAGGTYNEQFF. Combining the CDR3 with reference TRBV7-3 and TRBJ2-1 gives the whole variable domain GAGVSQTPSNKVTEKGKYVELRCDPISGHTALYWYRQSLGQGPEFLIYFQGTGAADDSGLPNDRFFAVRPEGSVSTLKIQRTERGDSAVYLCASSQAGGTYNEQFFGPGTRLTVL.

The chain has TRBV30 and TRBJ2-5; D is undetermined. V lost 6 bases to trimming and J lost 5 bases, with 13 bases between them. The CDR3 loop spans 12 amino acids. Germline V gene data show CDR1 as GTSNPN and CDR2 as SVGIG (reference sequence). The chain's CDR3 is CACAVSSETQYF. Written as DNA, the CDR3 is TGTGCCTGCGCGGTTAGCTCGGAGACCCAGTACTTC. Full variable domain (remainder filled in from reference TRBV30 and TRBJ2-5): SQTIHQWPATLVQPVGSPLSLECTVEGTSNPNLYWYRQAAGRGLQLLFYSVGIGQISSEVPQNLSASRPQDRQFILSSKKLLLSDSGFYLCACAVSSETQYFGPGTRLLVL.

This clone was observed a handful of times. J is TRBJ1-5 and V is TRBV19, with 8 bases that match TRBD1. This CDR3 contains 13 residues. V lost 6 bases, J lost 7 bases, and 5 bases stayed unmatched. CDR1 LNHDA and CDR2 SQIVND come from the germline V gene (reference sequence). The CDR3: CASRETGDQPQHF. In DNA, the CDR3 is TGTGCCAGTAGGGAGACAGGGGACCAGCCCCAGCATTTT.

The CDR3 here is CASSKVSGVGPTKQVPEAFF. The CDR3 DNA sequence: TGTGCCAGCAGCAAAGTAAGTGGTGTGGGTCCCACAAAGCAGGTACCTGAAGCTTTCTTT. This chain uses TRBV21-1 with TRBJ1-1; the table's TRBD1 call for D was not verified on the DNA. TRBV21-1 is a pseudogene locus. The CDR3 contains 20 residues.

The CDR3 region is CASSLRLAMLSDTQYF. The DNA of the CDR3 is TGTGCCAGCAGCTTACGACTAGCGATGTTGTCAGATACGCAGTATTTT. The chain links TRBV5-6 to TRBJ2-3, with TRBD2 matching over 8 bases. Germline V CDR1 and CDR2: SGHDT, YYEEEE. This CDR3 spans 16 amino acids. The trim removed 2 bases at V and 4 bases at J, leaving 9 bases unmatched.